These 27 T cell receptor beta chains originate from one sample sequenced in a study of early T cells in non-severe SARS-CoV-2 infection. MiXCR, run by TCRdb on the 5' RACE reads, gives a single entry per CDR3 protein. The data show 90,000 or so distinct CDR3 sequences, about 15% seen once. The sequenced sample consisted of whole blood. These receptor sequences come from an adult who was a healthcare worker with PCR-confirmed SARS-CoV-2 infection or an uninfected control (not recorded which).

The V and J genes are TRBV20-1 and TRBJ2-2, with D uncertain. The CDR3 consists of 12 residues. Germline CDR1 DFQATT, CDR2 SNEGSKA (reference sequence). Trimming left V 6 bases short and J 1 base short, with 6 bases between. CDR3 sequence reads: CSAGRNTGELFF. DNA for the CDR3: TGCAGTGCAGGACGGAACACCGGGGAGCTGTTTTTT.

The rearrangement links TRBV28 to TRBJ1-5, with D maybe TRBD1 (5 bases). The V and J ends lost 10 bases and 6 bases respectively, with 16 bases between them. This CDR3 comprises 13 residues. Germline CDR1 MDHEN, CDR2 SYDVKM. The CDR3 bases are TGTGCCACCTCATCCCCAGGGCCTCAGCCCCAGCATTTT. Its protein product is CATSSPGPQPQHF.

Only a few counts were recorded for this clonotype. The V call is TRBV20-1, the J call TRBJ2-7; D is unresolved. The CDR3 has 11 amino acids. Trimming took 2 bases from V and 3 from J, leaving 5 bases between them. The germline V gene encodes CDR1 DFQATT and CDR2 SNEGSKA (reference sequence). The CDR3 nucleotides are TGCAGTGCTAGATTGGACTACGAGCAGTACTTC. This codes for CSARLDYEQYF.

This clonotype has more than one count but fewer than ten. This rearrangement joins TRBV4-3 to TRBJ1-6; D is undetermined. CDR1 and CDR2 from the germline V gene are LGHNA and YSLEER. Trimming stripped 3 bases from V and 2 bases from J, with 5 bases between. This CDR3 spans 14 amino acids. As DNA, the CDR3 is TGCGCCAGCAGCCAGACACCCTATAATTCACCCCTCCACTTT. This sequence encodes CASSQTPYNSPLHF.

The chain employs TRBV4-1 and TRBJ2-4, with unresolved D. Trimming removed 4 bases at V and 11 bases at J, with 18 bases between. This CDR3 spans 14 amino acids. Germline V gene lookup returns CDR1 MGHRA and CDR2 YSYEKL. CDR3 sequence (DNA): TGCGCCAGCAGCCCCAGCCCCGGACCCTCTGTTCAGTACTTC. Protein product: CASSPSPGPSVQYF.

In its sample, this clonotype was seen a few times. V and J are TRBV20-1 and TRBJ1-2; weak D call: TRBD1 (5 bases). The CDR3 is 13 residues long. Germline V gene sequence: CDR1 DFQATT, CDR2 SNEGSKA (reference sequence). V lost 4 bases and J 5 bases, leaving 14 bases between the germline ends. The CDR3: CSATGQGEYGYTF. As DNA, the CDR3 is TGCAGTGCTACCGGGCAGGGAGAATATGGCTACACCTTC.

This clonotype was counted once. The chain couples TRBV7-2 to TRBJ1-2, with D uncertain. The CDR3 runs 14 residues. Trimming shortened V by 2 bases and J by 4 bases, and 11 bases separated the two germline ends. Germline-derived CDR1 and CDR2 are SGHTA and FQGNSA. The CDR3 spells CASSLFGESYGYTF. CDR3 DNA: TGTGCCAGCAGCTTATTTGGGGAGAGCTATGGCTACACCTTC.

The V gene is TRBV28, the J gene TRBJ2-1; 7 nucleotides match TRBD2. From germline, CDR1 is MDHEN and CDR2 SYDVKM. The CDR3 extends over 18 amino acids. Trimming cost V 3 bases and J 0 bases; bases outside gene matches: 11. CDR3 sequence reads: CASSLWEGTLNSYNEQFF. The CDR3 DNA reads as TGTGCCAGCAGTTTGTGGGAGGGAACTCTTAACTCCTACAATGAGCAGTTCTTC.

This chain joins TRBV12-3 or TRBV12-4 and TRBJ2-3, with 8 bases aligning to TRBD2. Trimming removed 2 bases from V and 2 bases from J; junction bases left unmatched: 6. The CDR3 has 16 residues. CDR3 amino acids: CASSLPGGGNTDTQYF. In nucleotides, the CDR3 is TGTGCCAGCAGTTTACCCGGGGGGGGCAACACAGATACGCAGTATTTT.

This clonotype has just a few counts. This sequence joins TRBV6-6 and TRBJ1-1; D gene ambiguous. The V gene's germline CDR1 is MNHNY and CDR2 SVGAGI (reference sequence). This CDR3 spans 12 amino acids. Trimming removed 2 bases at V and 10 bases at J, with 11 bases between. This CDR3 is CASSYEGSGAFF. CDR3 in DNA: TGTGCCAGCAGTTACGAAGGGTCTGGAGCTTTCTTT.

This clonotype has only a few counts. The chain is built from TRBV6-1 and TRBJ2-1; 14 nucleotides agree with TRBD2. This CDR3 region has 15 residues. V was pared by 5 bases and J by 9 bases, with 6 bases of the junction left unmatched. Germline loops: CDR1 MNHNS, CDR2 SASEGT. As DNA, the CDR3 is TGTGCCAGCAGTCATGGGACTAGCGGGAGCTCTGAGCAGTTCTTC. The encoded protein is CASSHGTSGSSEQFF.

This chain links TRBV18 with TRBJ1-1, with TRBD1 identical over 7 bases. Germline V gene lookup returns CDR1 KGHSH and CDR2 LQKENI. With V trimmed by 4 bases and J by 5 bases, 10 bases remained unmatched. This CDR3 has 15 amino acids. Here the CDR3 reads CASSQGGGWRTEAFF. The CDR3 DNA follows: TGTGCCAGCTCACAAGGGGGCGGATGGCGGACTGAAGCTTTCTTT. The whole variable domain, remainder taken from reference TRBV18 and TRBJ1-1, is NAGVMQNPRHLVRRRGQEARLRCSPMKGHSHVYWYRQLPEEGLKFMVYLQKENIIDESGMPKERFSAEFPKEGPSILRIQQVVRGDSAAYFCASSQGGGWRTEAFFGQGTRLTVV.

In this sample, this clonotype turned up a few times. At one boundary the junction diverges from the germline segment, which might be a read error. The CDR3 reads CASREETQYF. The CDR3 nucleotides read TGTGCCAGCAGAGAAGAGACCCAGTACTTC. The J gene is TRBJ2-5, the V gene TRBV6-1; D gene uncertain. This CDR3 spans 10 amino acids. Germline CDR1 MNHNS, CDR2 SASEGT.

This clonotype was seen at least ten times. V usage is TRBV10-3 and J usage is TRBJ1-5, with D unresolved. The CDR3 is 16 residues long. V was clipped by 3 bases and J by 2 bases, with 14 bases between them. Germline values: CDR1 ENHRY, CDR2 SYGVKD. CDR3 DNA: TGTGCCATCAGTGATCGGGGAGGAGTGGGCAATCAGCCCCAGCATTTT. The encoded protein is CAISDRGGVGNQPQHF.

The V call is TRBV6-2 or TRBV6-3, the J call TRBJ2-1; D not resolved. Germline V gene data show CDR1 as MNHEY and CDR2 as SVGEGT. The CDR3 runs to 12 residues. Trimming left V 7 bases short and J 6 bases short, with 10 bases between. The DNA for the CDR3 is TGTGCCAGCACCGAGAACACCAATGAGCAGTTCTTC. The encoded protein is CASTENTNEQFF.

The chain uses TRBV7-2 and TRBJ2-2; the D gene could be TRBD1 or TRBD2 (6 bases each). The V end lost 0 bases, the J end lost 8 bases, and 13 bases lay between the germline ends. The CDR3 is 15 amino acids. Per germline, CDR1 SGHTA and CDR2 FQGNSA. Here the CDR3 DNA reads TGTGCCAGCAGCTTAGCTAGGGGGGTCCCTGGGGAGCTGTTTTTT. Its protein product is CASSLARGVPGELFF.

The chain combines TRBV6-6 with TRBJ2-1, with D uncertain. The germline V and J ends were trimmed by 6 bases and 2 bases, with 8 bases remaining between them. The CDR3 contains 13 residues. Germline V CDR1 and CDR2: MNHNY, SVGAGI (reference sequence). The CDR3, as DNA: TGTGCCAGCAGCCCCCCGGCCTACAATGAGCAGTTCTTC. It yields the protein CASSPPAYNEQFF.

This sequence joins TRBV12-3 or TRBV12-4 and TRBJ2-7; a weak D match, TRBD1 (7 bases). The CDR3 has 13 residues. The V gene lost 4 bases and the J gene lost 3 bases, with 10 bases spanning the gap. CDR3 coding DNA: TGTGCCAGCAGTTGGGGGGACAGCTACGAGCAGTACTTC. Amino acid sequence: CASSWGDSYEQYF.

Concerning this clonotype itself: An end of the junction differs from the germline gene, which may be a read error. The chain couples TRBV29-1 to TRBJ2-3; maybe TRBD2 (6 bases). Germline V gene lookup returns CDR1 SQVTM and CDR2 ANQGSEA. This CDR3 region has 13 residues. CDR3 loop: CSVEEGRRDTQYF. CDR3 nucleotide sequence: TGCAGCGTCGAAGAGGGGAGGAGGGATACGCAGTATTTT.

This clonotype was observed a few times. The chain recombines TRBV11-2 with TRBJ1-2; possible D gene TRBD1, 6 bases. The CDR3 spans 12 residues. Trimming left V 5 bases short and J 8 bases short, with 12 bases between. Germline V gives CDR1 SGHAT, CDR2 FQNNGV. The CDR3 DNA sequence: TGTGCCAGCAGCCCCGACAGGCCCGGCTACACCTTC. This encodes CASSPDRPGYTF.

The chain couples TRBV4-2 to TRBJ2-1; 9 nucleotides match TRBD2. V was clipped by 4 bases and J by 15 bases; unmatched bases: 13. From germline, CDR1 is LGHNA and CDR2 YNFKEQ. The CDR3 loop spans 14 amino acids. CDR3 sequence: CASSLAGDNGYRFF. CDR3 DNA sequence: TGTGCCAGCAGCCTAGCGGGAGATAATGGGTATCGGTTCTTC.

This clonotype came up once. The chain is built from TRBV6-5 and TRBJ2-5; the D gene is possibly TRBD2 (5 bases). Per germline, CDR1 MNHEY and CDR2 SVGAGI. The V end lost 2 bases, the J end lost 5 bases, and 18 bases lay between the germline ends. This CDR3 is 16 amino acids long. For the CDR3, the DNA is TGTGCCAGCAGTTACAGCGTCTCGAGGGTTAGGGAGACCCAGTACTTC. Its translation: CASSYSVSRVRETQYF.

CDR3 residues: CATSDDGDTQYF. The CDR3 DNA reads TGTGCCACCAGTGATGACGGGGATACGCAGTATTTT. The gene calls are TRBV24-1 and TRBJ2-3; D unclear. The CDR3 loop spans 12 amino acids. Germline V gene sequence: CDR1 KGHDR, CDR2 SFDVKD. V was shortened by 3 bases and J by 6 bases, with 6 bases between the two germline ends.

V is TRBV7-8 and J is TRBJ2-1, with TRBD2 identical over 10 bases. Germline V CDR1 and CDR2: SGHVS, FQNEAQ. The length of the CDR3 is 16 residues. J lost 8 bases, V lost 0 bases, and 7 bases had no gene match. The CDR3 sequence is CASSLARLAGADEQFF. CDR3 DNA sequence: TGTGCCAGCAGCTTAGCGCGGCTAGCGGGAGCGGATGAGCAGTTCTTC.

The chain combines TRBV20-1 with TRBJ2-7; either TRBD1 or TRBD2 may supply D (5 bases each). CDR1 and CDR2 from the germline V gene are DFQATT and SNEGSKA (reference sequence). The CDR3 is made up of 12 amino acids. Trimming took off 6 bases at V and 4 bases at J, with 13 bases between the two ends. For the CDR3, the DNA is TGCAGTGCGGGGGTCCGCCATTACGAGCAGTACTTC. Translated: CSAGVRHYEQYF.

This clonotype was observed a handful of times. This sequence joins TRBV14 and TRBJ1-1, with D unclear. Germline V lookup: CDR1 SGHDN, CDR2 FVKESK. The length of the CDR3 is 14 residues. The V gene lost 4 bases and the J gene lost 3 bases, with 12 bases spanning the gap. The CDR3 reads CASSLNVGYTEAFF. The CDR3 DNA reads as TGTGCCAGCAGCCTAAATGTGGGGTACACTGAAGCTTTCTTT.

This clonotype was detected a few times. V is TRBV28 and J is TRBJ1-6; maybe TRBD1 (6 bases). The CDR3 has 16 residues. Germline CDR1 is MDHEN and CDR2 is SYDVKM. Trimming removed 2 bases from V and 9 bases from J, with 17 bases in between. CDR3: CASSLRGYRAISPLHF. CDR3 nucleotide sequence: TGTGCCAGCAGTTTACGGGGATACAGGGCCATTTCACCCCTCCACTTT. The full variable domain, with the rest looked up from reference TRBV28 and TRBJ1-6, is DVKVTQSSRYLVKRTGEKVFLECVQDMDHENMFWYRQDPGLGLRLIYFSYDVKMKEKGDIPEGYSVSREKKERFSLILESASTNQTSMYLCASSLRGYRAISPLHFGNGTRLTVT.